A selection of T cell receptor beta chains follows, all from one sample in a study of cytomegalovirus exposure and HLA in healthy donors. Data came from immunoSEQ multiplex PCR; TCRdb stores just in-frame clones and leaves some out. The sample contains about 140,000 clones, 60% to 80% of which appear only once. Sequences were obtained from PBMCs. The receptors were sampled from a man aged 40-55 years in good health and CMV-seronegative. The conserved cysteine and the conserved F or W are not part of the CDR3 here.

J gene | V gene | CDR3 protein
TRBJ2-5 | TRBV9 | ASSVGGGTKETQY
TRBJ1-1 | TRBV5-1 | ASSIAGTGATEAF
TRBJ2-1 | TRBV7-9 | ASSSQGQGSNEQF
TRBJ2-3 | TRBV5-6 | ASSFFGHYEGTDTQY
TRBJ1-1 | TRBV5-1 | ASSPGTVNTEAF
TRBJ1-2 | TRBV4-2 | ASRPIQGDGYT
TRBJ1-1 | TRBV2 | ATQPTGLDTEAF
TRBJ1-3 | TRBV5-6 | ASSLYNYIGNTIY
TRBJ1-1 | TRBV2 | ASSYGRDRDTEAF
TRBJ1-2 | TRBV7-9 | ASAGRGVNYGYT
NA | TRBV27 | ASSYRDSKYEQY
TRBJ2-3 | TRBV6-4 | ASSEGGETDTQY
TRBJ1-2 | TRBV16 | ASSLMLYGYT
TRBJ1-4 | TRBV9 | ASSVAPTGGNEKLF
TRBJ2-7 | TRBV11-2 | ASSLAAGYEQY
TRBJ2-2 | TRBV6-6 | ASSYYPDTGELF
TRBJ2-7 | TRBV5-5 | ASSLYFGGLSSYEQY
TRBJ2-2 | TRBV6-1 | ASSSDRNTGELF
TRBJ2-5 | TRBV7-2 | ASSLSIAGGLTQY
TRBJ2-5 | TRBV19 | ASSPTRQGGQY
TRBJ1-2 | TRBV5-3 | ARSQDRGGYT
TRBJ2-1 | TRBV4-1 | ASSPFGGGGNEQF
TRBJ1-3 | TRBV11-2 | ASSFRLPQTAIY
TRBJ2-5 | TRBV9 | ASSVEGVQETQY
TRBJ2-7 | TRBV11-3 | ASSWTKLAEQY
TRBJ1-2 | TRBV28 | ASSLQTAGQVRSYT
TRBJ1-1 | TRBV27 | ASSRQGAAEAF
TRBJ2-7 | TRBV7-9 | ASSPLLAGVGEQY
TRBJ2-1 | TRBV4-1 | ASSQGLAGALSSYNEQF
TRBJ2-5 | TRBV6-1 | ASSERKRQKETQY
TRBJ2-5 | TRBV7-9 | ASSPRGETQY
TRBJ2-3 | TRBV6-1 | ASNVGRAADTQY
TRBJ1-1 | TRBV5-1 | ASSLPRGQPEAF
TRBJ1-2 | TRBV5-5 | ASSLISQGNYGYT
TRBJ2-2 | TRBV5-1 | ASSSQGQTGELF
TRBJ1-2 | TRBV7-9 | ASSPGTGDSYGYT
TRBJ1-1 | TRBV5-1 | ASSLDGGNTEAF
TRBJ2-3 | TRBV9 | ASSDTTGFGTDTQY
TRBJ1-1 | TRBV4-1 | ASSQPQTPGQMVEAF
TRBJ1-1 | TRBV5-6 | ASSQNRDKGKNTEAF
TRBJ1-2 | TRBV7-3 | ASSLPGTGVAGYT
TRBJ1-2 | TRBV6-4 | ASSPEARDRGLGGYT
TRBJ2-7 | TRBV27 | ASSYGVSYEQY
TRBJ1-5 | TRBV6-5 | ASSAGGPQPQH
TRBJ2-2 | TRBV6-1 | ASSRQGFNTGELF